A single sample gave rise to the 30 T cell receptor beta chains below, sequenced in a study of blood T cell repertoires in COVID-19. The table came from immunoSEQ multiplex PCR; TCRdb's copy has only in-frame clones and leaves some out. The profile shows about 190,000 clones, about 81% of them singletons. Sequencing used peripheral blood. The source is a woman at least 80 years old with COVID-19, enrolled during active disease.

The V call is TRBV4-1, the J call TRBJ2-1; tentative D call: TRBD1 (6 bases). Germline V gives CDR1 MGHRA, CDR2 YSYEKL. The CDR3 consists of 19 residues. V lost 0 bases and J 0 bases, leaving 18 bases between the germline ends. The CDR3 spells CASSQEGFWDISSYNEQFF. CDR3 in DNA: TGCGCCAGCAGCCAAGAAGGGTTTTGGGACATCTCCTCCTACAATGAGCAGTTCTTC.

This clone turned up a few times. The chain is built from TRBV2 and TRBJ2-7; the D is unclear. The CDR3 loop spans 11 amino acids. Germline V lookup: CDR1 SNHLY, CDR2 FYNNEI. Trimming removed 5 bases from V and 3 bases from J, with 5 bases in between. The DNA of the CDR3 is TGTGCCAGCAGTTCCCGCTACGAGCAGTACTTC. It translates to CASSSRYEQYF.

The chain carries TRBV30 and TRBJ2-5; possible D gene TRBD1, 6 bases. CDR3 length: 15 residues. V shed 3 bases and J shed 9 bases, with 23 bases lying between them. The germline V gene has CDR1 GTSNPN and CDR2 SVGIG (reference sequence). Here the CDR3 DNA reads TGTGCCTGGAGCCCAGGGGATACCATAAGGGCGGCCCAGTACTTC. Its translation: CAWSPGDTIRAAQYF.

The chain recombines TRBV20-1 with TRBJ2-7; a possible D gene is TRBD1 (5 bases). V gave up 0 bases and J gave up 6 bases, with 6 bases separating them. The CDR3 has 11 amino acids. The germline V gene has CDR1 DFQATT and CDR2 SNEGSKA (reference sequence). As DNA, the CDR3 is TGCAGTGCTAGAGAAGACAGCGAGCAGTACTTC. Translating gives CSAREDSEQYF.

V and J are TRBV4-1 and TRBJ1-2, with TRBD1 matching over 7 bases. The CDR3 sequence is 17 residues long. Germline loops: CDR1 MGHRA, CDR2 YSYEKL. V lost 0 bases, J lost 4 bases, and 11 bases stayed unmatched. The CDR3 coding sequence is TGCGCCAGCAGCCAAGAGTGGTCGGGACAGACAGCCTATGGCTACACCTTC. Encoded protein: CASSQEWSGQTAYGYTF.

The chain carries TRBV24-1 and TRBJ2-2; tentative D call: TRBD2 (6 bases). Trimming stripped 7 bases from V and 1 base from J, with 9 bases between. In germline, CDR1 is KGHDR, CDR2 SFDVKD. This CDR3 is 14 amino acids long. The chain's CDR3 is CATRIGGNTGELFF. The DNA for the CDR3 is TGTGCCACCAGAATCGGGGGGAACACCGGGGAGCTGTTTTTT.

This rearrangement joins TRBV29-1 to TRBJ1-2; D is unclear. V lost 7 bases to trimming and J lost 0 bases, with 12 bases between them. Germline assignment: CDR1 SQVTM and CDR2 ANQGSEA. The CDR3 length is 13 residues. This CDR3 is CSAPTNSNYGYTF. The CDR3 nucleotides read TGCAGCGCCCCCACTAATTCTAACTATGGCTACACCTTC.

The V gene is TRBV29-1, the J gene TRBJ1-1, with no clear D. The CDR3 sequence is 14 residues long. Trimming left V 5 bases short and J 1 base short, with 14 bases between. Germline CDR1 is SQVTM and CDR2 is ANQGSEA. The CDR3 is CSVRRDWENTEAFF. The CDR3 DNA is TGCAGCGTTCGGAGGGATTGGGAGAACACTGAAGCTTTCTTT. The variable domain in full, with the rest retrieved from reference TRBV29-1 and TRBJ1-1, is SAVISQKPSRDICQRGTSLTIQCQVDSQVTMMFWYRQQPGQSLTLIATANQGSEATYESGFVIDKFPISRPNLTFSTLTVSNMSPEDSSIYLCSVRRDWENTEAFFGQGTRLTVV.

This CDR3 is CASSLASPSGISTDTQYF. In DNA form, the CDR3 reads TGTGCCAGCAGCTTAGCATCGCCTAGCGGGATAAGCACAGATACGCAGTATTTT. The chain has TRBV7-2 and TRBJ2-3, with TRBD2 identical over 9 bases. The CDR3 has 18 amino acids. Germline values: CDR1 SGHTA, CDR2 FQGNSA. V lost 0 bases, J lost 0 bases, and 7 bases stayed unmatched.

This clone appeared once. The V call is TRBV4-3, the J call TRBJ2-3; 9 bases are a match to TRBD2. Germline assignment: CDR1 LGHNA and CDR2 YSLEER. The CDR3 extends over 15 amino acids. V lost 4 bases to trimming and J lost 4 bases; unmatched junction nucleotides: 6. The CDR3 DNA is TGCGCCAGCAGCCGCGGGGGGGCCGGGGCAGATACGCAGTATTTT. The encoded protein is CASSRGGAGADTQYF.

The chain employs TRBV7-9 and TRBJ1-1; TRBD1 might be the D (5 bases). V gave up 5 bases and J gave up 2 bases, with 9 bases separating them. Germline-derived CDR1 and CDR2 are SEHNR and FQNEAQ (reference sequence). The CDR3 is 13 residues long. The CDR3 here is CASSPRENTEAFF. CDR3 nucleotides: TGTGCCAGCAGCCCCAGGGAAAACACTGAAGCTTTCTTT.

The genes are TRBV3-1 (or the pseudogene TRBV3-2) and TRBJ2-7; a weak D match, TRBD1 (6 bases). Germline V gene lookup returns CDR1 LGHDT and CDR2 YNNKEL (reference sequence). This CDR3 contains 14 residues. The V and J ends lost 0 bases and 9 bases respectively, with 15 bases between them. In DNA, the CDR3 is TGTGCCAGCAGCCAAGATTTGACAGGAACGGTGCAGTACTTC. Protein sequence: CASSQDLTGTVQYF.

This rearrangement joins TRBV29-1 to TRBJ1-2; D ambiguous. CDR1 SQVTM and CDR2 ANQGSEA come from the germline V gene. Trimming left V 3 bases short and J 6 bases short, with 8 bases between. The CDR3 runs to 11 residues. CDR3 sequence: CSVEAVDGYTF. CDR3 bases: TGCAGCGTTGAGGCGGTTGATGGCTACACCTTC.

The chain uses TRBV5-1 and TRBJ1-1, with D perhaps matching TRBD1 (6 bases). This CDR3 has 15 amino acids. Trimming left V 3 bases short and J 1 base short, with 13 bases between. Germline V gene sequence: CDR1 SGHRS, CDR2 YFSETQ. CDR3 coding DNA: TGCGCCAGCAGCTCAACAGGGCCCTCGAACACTGAAGCTTTCTTT. Translated, it gives CASSSTGPSNTEAFF. Variable domain in full (rest from reference TRBV5-1 and TRBJ1-1): KAGVTQTPRYLIKTRGQQVTLSCSPISGHRSVSWYQQTPGQGLQFLFEYFSETQRNKGNFPGRFSGRQFSNSRSEMNVSTLELGDSALYLCASSSTGPSNTEAFFGQGTRLTVV.

V is TRBV19 and J is TRBJ1-5, with 10 bases lining up with TRBD1. V was pared by 7 bases and J by 5 bases, with 8 bases of the junction left unmatched. The CDR3 sequence is 15 residues long. Germline V gene sequence: CDR1 LNHDA, CDR2 SQIVND (reference sequence). CDR3 residues: CASTLIGQGDQPQHF. The CDR3 coding sequence is TGTGCCAGTACCTTAATAGGACAGGGGGATCAGCCCCAGCATTTT.

This rearrangement joins TRBV9 to TRBJ2-2; TRBD1 matches 11 bases. V gave up 5 bases and J gave up 3 bases; unmatched junction bases: 9. The germline V gene has CDR1 SGDLS and CDR2 YYNGEE. The CDR3 is 17 residues long. This chain's CDR3 is CASSRTGTGGHTGELFF. The CDR3 DNA sequence: TGTGCCAGCAGTAGGACCGGGACAGGGGGTCACACCGGGGAGCTGTTTTTT. Filled out from reference TRBV9 and TRBJ2-2, the complete variable domain reads DSGVTQTPKHLITATGQRVTLRCSPRSGDLSVYWYQQSLDQGLQFLIQYYNGEERAKGNILERFSAQQFPDLHSELNLSSLELGDSALYFCASSRTGTGGHTGELFFGEGSRLTVL.

The V and J genes are TRBV3-1 (or the pseudogene TRBV3-2) and TRBJ2-7; TRBD2 agrees at 9 bases. Germline lookup yields CDR1 LGHDT and CDR2 YNNKEL (reference sequence). V shed 1 base and J 7 bases; nucleotides not matched to a gene: 8. The CDR3 sequence is 15 residues long. CDR3 in DNA: TGTGCCAGCAGCCAAGGGGCGGGAGGGCCAGAAGAGCAGTACTTC. Its protein product is CASSQGAGGPEEQYF.

The chain joins TRBV29-1 to TRBJ2-7; TRBD2 agrees at 7 bases. CDR1 is SQVTM and CDR2 is ANQGSEA in the germline V gene. CDR3 length: 13 residues. V shed 2 bases and J 2 bases; nucleotides not matched to a gene: 3. The CDR3 loop reads CSVESSGTYEQYF. The DNA of the CDR3 is TGCAGCGTTGAATCTAGCGGAACCTACGAGCAGTACTTC.

V usage is TRBV4-3 and J usage is TRBJ2-1; the match to TRBD2 covers 13 bases. The V and J ends lost 0 bases and 2 bases, in that order; junction bases with no gene match: 4. Per germline, CDR1 LGHNA and CDR2 YSLEER. The CDR3 has 18 amino acids. For the CDR3, the DNA is TGCGCCAGCAGCCAAGATAACGGACTAGCGGGGGCCTACAATGAGCAGTTCTTC. Amino acid sequence: CASSQDNGLAGAYNEQFF.

V is TRBV6-6 and J is TRBJ2-4; 7 nucleotides agree with TRBD1. V gave up 0 bases and J gave up 10 bases; unmatched junction bases: 6. Germline CDR1 and CDR2: MNHNY and SVGAGI (reference sequence). The CDR3 has 14 residues. The CDR3 here is CASSYSTGMEIQYF. The CDR3 region has the DNA TGTGCCAGCAGTTACTCGACAGGGATGGAGATTCAGTACTTC.

The gene calls are TRBV27 and TRBJ1-2; 7 nucleotides align to TRBD1. CDR3 length: 17 amino acids. V gave up 6 bases and J gave up 6 bases; unmatched junction bases: 19. CDR1 is MNHEY and CDR2 is SMNVEV in the germline V gene (reference sequence). This chain's CDR3 is CASSRSGPGGWVDGYTF. In DNA form, the CDR3 reads TGTGCCAGCAGCCGAAGTGGTCCAGGGGGATGGGTAGATGGCTACACCTTC.

The chain carries TRBV3-1 (or the pseudogene TRBV3-2) and TRBJ1-1; D is perhaps TRBD1 (6 bases). The CDR3 loop spans 15 amino acids. Between the trimmed V and J ends, which lost 3 bases and 0 bases, there was a span of 11 bases. CDR1 LGHDT and CDR2 YNNKEL come from the germline V gene (reference sequence). CDR3 region: CASSHYRALNTEAFF. The CDR3 nucleotides read TGTGCCAGCAGCCATTACAGGGCTTTGAACACTGAAGCTTTCTTT.

This clone came up once. This sequence joins TRBV18 and TRBJ1-1; 12 positions agree with TRBD1. V dropped 3 bases and J dropped 3; count of bases not matched to a gene: 11. This CDR3 comprises 18 residues. CDR1 and CDR2 from the germline V gene are KGHSH and LQKENI. The chain's CDR3 is CASSPRGQGAPSDTEAFF. DNA of the CDR3: TGTGCCAGCTCACCGAGGGGACAGGGGGCACCCAGCGACACTGAAGCTTTCTTT.

The chain uses TRBV23-1 and TRBJ2-1; D is unresolved. TRBV23-1 is flagged as an ORF with uncertain function. The CDR3 covers 14 residues. The V end lost 0 bases, the J end lost 6 bases, and 9 bases lay between the germline ends. The CDR3 bases are TGCGCCAGCAGTCAATCTACAGTAGGCAATGAGCAGTTCTTC. This gives the protein CASSQSTVGNEQFF.

The chain joins TRBV18 to TRBJ2-7, with 9 bases identical to TRBD1. Germline CDR1 and CDR2: KGHSH and LQKENI. The CDR3 extends over 14 amino acids. With V trimmed by 2 bases and J by 7 bases, 6 bases remained unmatched. The CDR3 sequence: CASSPGTGTPEQYF. DNA of the CDR3: TGTGCCAGCTCACCAGGGACAGGGACCCCTGAGCAGTACTTC. The full variable domain, in which reference TRBV18 and TRBJ2-7 provide the parts outside the CDR3, is NAGVMQNPRHLVRRRGQEARLRCSPMKGHSHVYWYRQLPEEGLKFMVYLQKENIIDESGMPKERFSAEFPKEGPSILRIQQVVRGDSAAYFCASSPGTGTPEQYFGPGTRLTVT.

This clone was seen more than once but under ten times. The V call is TRBV5-1, the J call TRBJ2-5; possible D gene TRBD2, 6 bases. Germline V gives CDR1 SGHRS, CDR2 YFSETQ. CDR3 length: 14 amino acids. Trimming left V 0 bases short and J 4 bases short, with 10 bases between. The CDR3 bases are TGCGCCAGCAGCTTGGCCTTGGGAGGAGAGACCCAGTACTTC. Protein sequence: CASSLALGGETQYF.

The gene calls are TRBV27 and TRBJ1-1; perhaps TRBD1 as D (5 bases). This CDR3 comprises 16 residues. Trimming stripped 6 bases from V and 1 base from J, with 18 bases between. CDR1 is MNHEY and CDR2 is SMNVEV in the germline V gene (reference sequence). CDR3 protein: CASSPTGDPRNTEAFF. The DNA for the CDR3 is TGTGCCAGCAGCCCGACGGGGGATCCGAGGAACACTGAAGCTTTCTTT.

The chain uses TRBV9 and TRBJ2-5, with 11 bases matching TRBD2. Germline V gives CDR1 SGDLS, CDR2 YYNGEE. Trimming took 3 bases from V and 4 from J; bases not matched to a gene: 8. The CDR3 loop spans 16 amino acids. Here the CDR3 DNA reads TGTGCCAGCAGCGGCGGGACTAGCGGTGTAGGAGAGACCCAGTACTTC. Its translation: CASSGGTSGVGETQYF.

The V gene is TRBV28, the J gene TRBJ2-2; D might be TRBD2 (7 bases). The V gene's germline CDR1 is MDHEN and CDR2 SYDVKM. This CDR3 has 17 residues. The V end was cut by 5 bases, the J end by 9 bases, with 25 bases between. The CDR3 reads CASSLSPSGGPRRELFF. Here the CDR3 DNA reads TGTGCCAGCAGTCTCTCCCCCTCGGGGGGCCCTCGGCGGGAGCTGTTTTTT.

The chain carries TRBV3-1 (or the pseudogene TRBV3-2) and TRBJ2-3, with 9 bases that match TRBD2. Germline assignment: CDR1 LGHDT and CDR2 YNNKEL (reference sequence). The ends lost 0 bases at V and 4 bases at J; junction bases unmatched: 5. The CDR3 spans 16 residues. CDR3 sequence (DNA): TGTGCCAGCAGCCAAGATCACGCGGGAGGGCCAGATACGCAGTATTTT. This codes for CASSQDHAGGPDTQYF.